What follows are 23 T cell receptor beta chains derived from one specimen sequenced in a study of HIV-infected patients and healthy controls. cDNA was made from about 500 ng RNA using alpha and beta constant primers. Each of the alpha and beta chains got its own library through chain-specific third strand synthesis with indices. One entry per CDR3 protein, called by TCRdb with MiXCR from the 5' RACE reads. The data contain more than 15,000 distinct CDR3 sequences, more than 9% of them singletons. Whole blood was used without fractionation, so all unsorted peripheral T cells were included. Sequencing used blood. Every receptor here comes from an adult in good health.

This clonotype was observed at least ten times. This chain uses TRBV2 with TRBJ2-1; TRBD1 is a possible D gene (5 bases). V shed 6 bases and J shed 9 bases, with 12 bases lying between them. CDR1 SNHLY and CDR2 FYNNEI come from the germline V gene. CDR3 length equals 12 residues. CDR3 residues: CASSREVGEQFF. CDR3 coding DNA: TGTGCCAGCAGCAGGGAAGTAGGTGAGCAGTTCTTC.

This clonotype was found many times. The CDR3 spells CASIREKWGELFF. DNA for the CDR3: TGTGCCAGCATCAGGGAGAAGTGGGGGGAGCTGTTTTTT. The rearrangement joins TRBV28 to TRBJ2-2, with D possibly being TRBD1 or TRBD2 (5 bases each). Per germline, CDR1 MDHEN and CDR2 SYDVKM. The CDR3 is 13 amino acids. V lost 7 bases to trimming and J lost 8 bases, with 14 bases between them.

This clonotype was seen a few times. The chain joins TRBV6-6 to TRBJ1-5; D uncertain. Germline CDR1 reads MNHNY; CDR2 reads SVGAGI (reference sequence). The germline V and J ends were trimmed by 6 bases and 2 bases, with 14 bases remaining between them. CDR3 length: 15 residues. CDR3 amino acids: CASRNDGNGNQPQHF. The CDR3 DNA reads TGTGCCAGCAGGAACGACGGGAACGGCAATCAGCCCCAGCATTTT.

This clonotype was counted many times. J is TRBJ2-1 and V is TRBV6-6; 12 nucleotides line up with TRBD2. The V and J ends lost 4 bases and 6 bases, in that order; junction bases with no gene match: 4. This CDR3 is built from 15 residues. Germline V CDR1 and CDR2: MNHNY, SVGAGI (reference sequence). CDR3 bases: TGTGCCAGCAGTTCCACTAGCGGGGGGCCCAATGAGCAGTTCTTC. This codes for CASSSTSGGPNEQFF.

This clonotype was recorded at least ten times. V and J are TRBV12-3 or TRBV12-4 and TRBJ2-7; 11 nucleotides match TRBD2. CDR3 length equals 15 residues. The J segment lost 4 bases and the V segment lost 5 bases, leaving 7 bases of the junction unmatched. CDR3: CASSGSGGAGYEQYF. The CDR3, as DNA: TGTGCCAGCAGTGGTAGCGGGGGGGCCGGGTACGAGCAGTACTTC.

This clonotype is categorized as medium-sized. V gene TRBV27 combines with J gene TRBJ1-5; D is possibly TRBD1 (6 bases). The CDR3 has 15 amino acids. Looked up from germline, CDR1 is MNHEY and CDR2 is SMNVEV (reference sequence). V was pared by 10 bases and J by 1 base, with 17 bases between. The CDR3 region is CATSSTGMSNQPQHF. CDR3 nucleotides: TGTGCCACCTCCTCTACAGGGATGAGCAATCAGCCCCAGCATTTT.

In its sample, this clonotype was seen many times. The chain joins TRBV5-1 to TRBJ2-1; D perhaps matches TRBD2 (6 bases). The CDR3 length is 13 residues. Germline CDR1 is SGHRS and CDR2 is YFSETQ. V was trimmed by 4 bases and J by 8 bases, leaving 13 bases between them. The CDR3 here is CASSATSSHEQFF. Here the CDR3 DNA reads TGCGCCAGCAGCGCGACTAGTTCCCATGAGCAGTTCTTC.

This clonotype rates as medium-sized. This rearrangement joins TRBV5-6 to TRBJ1-1, with D tentatively TRBD1 (6 bases). Germline values: CDR1 SGHDT, CDR2 YYEEEE. The CDR3 covers 17 residues. V gave up 2 bases and J gave up 0 bases, with 17 bases separating them. CDR3 sequence: CASSLGVHRDMNTEAFF. Here the CDR3 DNA reads TGTGCCAGCAGCTTAGGAGTACACAGGGACATGAACACTGAAGCTTTCTTT.

This clonotype qualifies as medium-sized. The V and J genes are TRBV6-6 and TRBJ2-1; D perhaps matches TRBD1 (7 bases). The V and J ends lost 3 bases and 9 bases respectively, with 12 bases between them. Germline V gene lookup returns CDR1 MNHNY and CDR2 SVGAGI (reference sequence). The CDR3 consists of 13 residues. DNA of the CDR3: TGTGCCAGCAGTTATATGCAGGGGGGTGAGCAGTTCTTC. It encodes CASSYMQGGEQFF.

This clonotype was seen at least ten times. The chain has TRBV6-1 and TRBJ2-2; possibly TRBD1 or TRBD2 for D (5 bases each). Germline V gene lookup returns CDR1 MNHNS and CDR2 SASEGT. The CDR3 is 13 amino acids. V dropped 8 bases and J dropped 3 bases, with 10 bases sitting between them. The CDR3 nucleotides read TGTGCCAGCCGGGGCTTTGACACCGGGGAGCTGTTTTTT. Protein product: CASRGFDTGELFF.

This clonotype was detected a few times. V is TRBV18 and J is TRBJ2-7, with 9 bases matching TRBD2. CDR3 size: 15 residues. The V gene end was trimmed by 5 bases and the J gene end by 5 bases; junction bases not matched to a gene: 10. Per the germline V gene, CDR1 is KGHSH and CDR2 is LQKENI. The CDR3: CASSSGGGAIDEQYF. CDR3 nucleotides: TGTGCCAGCTCATCTGGCGGGGGGGCCATCGACGAGCAGTACTTC.

This clonotype has a handful of counts. The chain links TRBV7-3 to TRBJ1-4, with a possible D match to TRBD1 (6 bases). This CDR3 spans 15 amino acids. The V and J ends lost 5 bases and 5 bases respectively, with 15 bases between them. Germline V gene sequence: CDR1 SGHTA, CDR2 FQGTGA. For the CDR3, the DNA is TGTGCCAGCAGCCCAAGTGGTGGGGGCAATGAAAAACTGTTTTTT. Translating gives CASSPSGGGNEKLFF.

Within the sample, this clonotype is medium-sized (0.01 to 0.1%). The gene calls are TRBV15 and TRBJ2-1, with 10 positions matching TRBD2. This CDR3 is 19 amino acids long. Germline CDR1 reads LNHNV; CDR2 reads YYDKDF (reference sequence). After removal of 4 bases from V and 3 bases from J, the junction contained 15 bases not matched to a gene. CDR3 residues: CATSTFIAGGLSYYNEQFF. The CDR3, as DNA: TGTGCCACCAGCACCTTTATAGCGGGGGGCCTTTCGTACTACAATGAGCAGTTCTTC.

This clonotype was observed many times. This sequence joins TRBV4-1 and TRBJ1-2, with a weak D call TRBD1 (6 bases). V was cut by 2 bases and J by 2 bases, with 12 bases left in between. The CDR3 extends over 15 amino acids. Germline V gives CDR1 MGHRA, CDR2 YSYEKL. CDR3 protein: CASSQPTTGNYGYTF. CDR3 DNA sequence: TGCGCCAGCAGCCAACCTACGACAGGAAACTATGGCTACACCTTC.

This clonotype is labeled as medium-sized. The rearrangement joins TRBV20-1 to TRBJ1-5; 7 bases map to TRBD1. Germline loops: CDR1 DFQATT, CDR2 SNEGSKA (reference sequence). With 6 bases clipped from V and 2 bases from J, the junction kept 7 bases outside the gene matches. The CDR3 extends over 14 amino acids. Here the CDR3 reads CSARRQGGNQPQHF. CDR3 nucleotides: TGCAGTGCGAGAAGACAGGGCGGCAATCAGCCCCAGCATTTT.

Concerning this clonotype: This CDR3 is missing its conserved last phenylalanine or tryptophan, likely due to a read error. The V gene is TRBV5-1, the J gene TRBJ1-4; no reliable D call. V was clipped by 0 bases and J by 0 bases, with 9 bases between them. The CDR3 sequence is 16 residues long. Germline lookup yields CDR1 SGHRS and CDR2 YFSETQ. In nucleotides, the CDR3 is TGCGCCAGCAGCTTGGTTTCGGGCGCAACTAATGAAAAACTGTTTTCT. Residues: CASSLVSGATNEKLFS.

By frequency in the sample, this clonotype is medium-sized (0.01 to 0.1%). The genes are TRBV29-1 and TRBJ2-5; maybe TRBD1 (5 bases). This CDR3 spans 14 amino acids. V was pared by 4 bases and J by 5 bases, with 17 bases between. The germline gives CDR1 SQVTM, CDR2 ANQGSEA. Here the CDR3 reads CSVGVMGRRETQYF. The CDR3 nucleotides read TGCAGCGTTGGGGTCATGGGGCGCAGGGAGACCCAGTACTTC.

The chain is built from TRBV5-4 and TRBJ2-3; 10 bases match TRBD2. The CDR3 loop spans 15 amino acids. Germline-derived CDR1 and CDR2 are SGHNT and YYREEE (reference sequence). Trimming cost V 2 bases and J 1 base; bases outside gene matches: 1. The chain's CDR3 is CASSFGTSGTDTQYF. As DNA, the CDR3 is TGTGCCAGCAGCTTCGGGACTAGCGGCACAGATACGCAGTATTTT.

This clonotype was detected many times. This chain links TRBV7-2 with TRBJ1-2; D ambiguous. CDR3 length: 12 residues. V was pared by 2 bases and J by 12 bases, with 13 bases between. Germline loops: CDR1 SGHTA, CDR2 FQGNSA. The CDR3 reads CASSLMGSVHTF. CDR3 sequence (DNA): TGTGCCAGCAGCTTAATGGGTAGTGTACACACCTTC. The full variable domain, with the rest looked up from reference TRBV7-2 and TRBJ1-2, is GAGVSQSPSNKVTEKGKDVELRCDPISGHTALYWYRQSLGQGLEFLIYFQGNSAPDKSGLPSDRFSAERTGGSVSTLTIQRTQQEDSAVYLCASSLMGSVHTFGSGTRLTVV.

This clonotype was picked up many times. This rearrangement joins TRBV12-3 or TRBV12-4 to TRBJ2-2; D remains unclear. V gave up 5 bases and J gave up 9 bases, with 13 bases separating them. The CDR3 loop spans 13 amino acids. CDR3 sequence reads: CASSPDWRRELFF. The CDR3, as DNA: TGTGCCAGCAGTCCCGATTGGCGCCGGGAGCTGTTTTTT.

This clonotype was seen repeatedly, ten times or more. The chain is built from TRBV6-2 or TRBV6-3 and TRBJ1-1, with D unclear. Trimming left V 6 bases short and J 4 bases short, with 12 bases between. This CDR3 comprises 13 residues. Germline V gene data show CDR1 as MNHEY and CDR2 as SVGEGT. The CDR3 region has the DNA TGTGCCAGCAGCTACCGTGGCAGCACTGAAGCTTTCTTT. Translation gives CASSYRGSTEAFF.

Many counts were recorded for this clonotype. The chain couples TRBV5-5 to TRBJ2-2; tentative D call: TRBD2 (5 bases). The CDR3 is 13 amino acids. The germline V and J ends were trimmed by 3 bases and 5 bases, with 8 bases remaining between them. Germline CDR1 reads SGHKS; CDR2 reads YYEKEE (reference sequence). CDR3 coding DNA: TGTGCCAGCAGCTCGAGGGTGACCGGGGAGCTGTTTTTT. Amino acid sequence: CASSSRVTGELFF.

As concerns this clonotype: This may be a read error, as it is one base from a much larger clone. The CDR3 carries no conserved terminal phenylalanine or tryptophan, so it likely arises from a read error. V gene TRBV7-2 combines with J gene TRBJ2-7; tentative D call: TRBD1 (6 bases). CDR1 is SGHTA, CDR2 FQGNSA, per germline. This CDR3 spans 13 amino acids. Deletions cut 5 bases from V and 2 bases from J, with 10 bases between. The CDR3 loop reads CASSLGGPYEQYS. DNA for the CDR3: TGTGCCAGCAGCCTTGGGGGCCCCTACGAGCAGTACTCC.